Listed below are T cell receptor beta chains from one sample, sequenced in a study of regulatory T cells in long-lasting Graves disease. MiXCR, run by TCRdb on the multiplex PCR reads, gives a single entry per CDR3 protein. The table records 500,000 to 700,000 distinct CDR3 sequences, roughly 30% of them present only once. This sample comprised peripheral blood mononuclear cells (PBMCs), obtained when the disease was refractory, from a patient treated with antithyroid drugs. Source of these receptors: a female donor with Graves disease. Each CDR3 is given with its conserved first and last residue. The D gene is left open where the match is weak. Clone sizes are given selectively: once, few, many, or a class where the clone is expanded.

D gene,clone size,V gene,J gene,CDR3 DNA,CDR3 protein
-,few,TRBV20-1,TRBJ1-1,TGCAGTGATGGGGGGCCGATGAACACTGAAGCTTTCTTT,CSDGGPMNTEAFF
-,-,TRBV19,TRBJ2-7,TGTGCCAGTAGTCCGGACCAGTTACTCTACGAGCAGTACTTC,CASSPDQLLYEQYF
-,-,TRBV20-1,TRBJ2-7,TGCAGTGTCGCCGGTACCTACGAGCAGTACTTC,CSVAGTYEQYF
-,few,TRBV24-1,TRBJ1-2,TGTGCCACCAGTCGGTCCAGGGACTATGGCTACACCTTC,CATSRSRDYGYTF
TRBD1,many,TRBV2,TRBJ2-7,TGTGCCAGCACCAGGACAGGGGGCACCTACGAGCAGTACTTC,CASTRTGGTYEQYF
-,few,TRBV29-1,TRBJ2-7,TGCAGCGCTCTGGAGAGCTCCTACGAGCAGTACTTC,CSALESSYEQYF
-,many,TRBV6-1,TRBJ1-1,TGTGCCAGCAGTGTGGACCAAGACACTGAAGCTTTCTTT,CASSVDQDTEAFF
-,many,TRBV28,TRBJ1-1,TGTGCCAGCAGCTTAATGGGGAGGCGGGAACTGGGACAGAACACTGAAGCTTTCTTT,CASSLMGRRELGQNTEAFF
-,once,TRBV20-1,TRBJ2-3,TGCAGTGCTAGAGTTGGAACAGGGGGGGCGTCAGATACGCAGTATTTT,CSARVGTGGASDTQYF
TRBD1,-,TRBV20-1,TRBJ1-4,TGCAGTGCCCAGGGGGCGCAGAATGAAAAACTGTTTTTT,CSAQGAQNEKLFF
-,-,TRBV27,TRBJ1-2,TGTGCCAGCAGCTCCGACCTCGGTAAGGCAGGTGGCTACACCTTC,CASSSDLGKAGGYTF
TRBD1,-,TRBV28,TRBJ1-5,TGTGCCAGCAGTTTATTCCAGGGGGGGGAGAATCAGCCCCAGCATTTT,CASSLFQGGENQPQHF
-,-,TRBV11-2,TRBJ2-3,TGTGCCAGCGGCATTCTCGCGGGGACTAGCACAGATACGCAGTATTTT,CASGILAGTSTDTQYF
TRBD2,-,TRBV9,TRBJ2-2,TGTGCCAGCAGCCCTGGACTAGCGGGACCCGGGGAGCTGTTTTTT,CASSPGLAGPGELFF
TRBD1,-,TRBV5-4,TRBJ1-3,TGTGCCAGCAGTTCCAGGGGGGATGGAAACACCATATATTTT,CASSSRGDGNTIYF
-,many,TRBV15,TRBJ1-1,TGTGCCACCAGCAGACACACCCAGAACACTGAAGCTTTCTTT,CATSRHTQNTEAFF
-,-,TRBV20-1,TRBJ2-2,TGCAGTGTTGGCCGAAACACCGGGGAGCTGTTTTTT,CSVGRNTGELFF
-,-,TRBV11-2,TRBJ2-7,TGTGCCAGCAGCCAACGGAGGGGGAACTACGAGCAGTACTTC,CASSQRRGNYEQYF
TRBD1,-,TRBV30,TRBJ2-2,TGTGCCTGGAGTGTTGCAACAGGGGTGCCCGGGGAGCTGTTTTTT,CAWSVATGVPGELFF
-,few,TRBV9,TRBJ1-4,TGTGCCAGCAGCCGGGACCCTACGCCAATCGGACTGTTTTTT,CASSRDPTPIGLFF
TRBD1,few,TRBV12-3/TRBV12-4,TRBJ2-3,TGTGCCAGCAGTTTAATGACAGGGGGAGATACGCAGTATTTT,CASSLMTGGDTQYF
-,-,TRBV5-5,TRBJ1-5,TGTGCCAGCAGCCTATATCCTGAGGGGCAGGGCAATCAGCCCCAGCATTTT,CASSLYPEGQGNQPQHF
-,-,TRBV6-1,TRBJ1-1,TGTGCCAGCATAGGACAGCGCACTGAAGCTTTCTTT,CASIGQRTEAFF
-,-,TRBV29-1,TRBJ1-1,TGCAGCGTTGGGGGGCAGGACCCTATGAACACTGAAGCTTTCTTT,CSVGGQDPMNTEAFF
-,few,TRBV7-9,TRBJ1-4,TGTGCCAGCAGCGAAACCGTCTCATCCATCGGCGAAAAACTGTTTTTT,CASSETVSSIGEKLFF
-,-,TRBV9,TRBJ2-7,TGTGCCAGCAGCGTAAACGGGGATCCCTACGAGCAGTACTTC,CASSVNGDPYEQYF
-,-,TRBV5-6,TRBJ2-4,TGTGCCAGCAGCTTATGTTTGATAGTAGCCAAAAACATTCAGTACTTC,CASSLCLIVAKNIQYF
-,few,TRBV11-1,TRBJ1-2,TGTGCCAGCAGCCCCCAGCAGGACTATGGCTACACCTTC,CASSPQQDYGYTF
-,-,TRBV20-1,TRBJ2-7,TGCAGTTCCCCAGATATCCACGAGCAGTACTTC,CSSPDIHEQYF
TRBD1,-,TRBV2,TRBJ1-1,TGTGCCAGCAGAGACAGGGGTAGGACTGAAGCTTTCTTT,CASRDRGRTEAFF
-,-,TRBV7-3,TRBJ1-2,TGTGCCAGCAGCTTAGGCTTGGGGGAAGAGAATGGCTACACCTTC,CASSLGLGEENGYTF
TRBD2,-,TRBV19,TRBJ2-5,TGTGCCAGTAGTATACTAGCGGGACAGACTGAAGAGACCCAGTACTTC,CASSILAGQTEETQYF
-,many,TRBV12-3/TRBV12-4,TRBJ1-6,TGTGCCAGCAGCACGGGTAGGGGCGATAATTCACCCCTCCACTTT,CASSTGRGDNSPLHF
TRBD1,-,TRBV7-8,TRBJ1-6,TGTGCCAGCAGCTTGGGGACAGGGTATAATTCACCCCTCCACTTT,CASSLGTGYNSPLHF
-,-,TRBV30,TRBJ1-2,TGTGCCTGGAGTGTAGGCTCCGGGAGGTATGGCTACACCTTC,CAWSVGSGRYGYTF
-,once,TRBV9,TRBJ2-7,TGTGCCAGCAGCGTAGGGACTACCCCCTACGAGCAGTACTTC,CASSVGTTPYEQYF
-,few,TRBV16,TRBJ1-2,TGTGCCAGCAGCCCGACGGACGCTGGTCCGCCTAACTATGGCTACACCTTC,CASSPTDAGPPNYGYTF
TRBD2,-,TRBV5-1,TRBJ2-7,TGCGCCAGCACCTCAGACACTAGCGGGACCTACGAGCAGTACTTC,CASTSDTSGTYEQYF
TRBD2,-,TRBV2,TRBJ2-7,TGTGCCAGCAGTGTTACGGGGGGGGCCAGCGAGCAGTACTTC,CASSVTGGASEQYF
TRBD1,few,TRBV25-1,TRBJ1-4,TGTGCCAGCAGTGAAATCCTCCAGGGGGCGGGTGAAAAACTGTTTTTT,CASSEILQGAGEKLFF
-,-,TRBV6-4,TRBJ1-5,TGTGCCAGCAGTGAAGGGATCTGGCAGCCCCAGCATTTT,CASSEGIWQPQHF